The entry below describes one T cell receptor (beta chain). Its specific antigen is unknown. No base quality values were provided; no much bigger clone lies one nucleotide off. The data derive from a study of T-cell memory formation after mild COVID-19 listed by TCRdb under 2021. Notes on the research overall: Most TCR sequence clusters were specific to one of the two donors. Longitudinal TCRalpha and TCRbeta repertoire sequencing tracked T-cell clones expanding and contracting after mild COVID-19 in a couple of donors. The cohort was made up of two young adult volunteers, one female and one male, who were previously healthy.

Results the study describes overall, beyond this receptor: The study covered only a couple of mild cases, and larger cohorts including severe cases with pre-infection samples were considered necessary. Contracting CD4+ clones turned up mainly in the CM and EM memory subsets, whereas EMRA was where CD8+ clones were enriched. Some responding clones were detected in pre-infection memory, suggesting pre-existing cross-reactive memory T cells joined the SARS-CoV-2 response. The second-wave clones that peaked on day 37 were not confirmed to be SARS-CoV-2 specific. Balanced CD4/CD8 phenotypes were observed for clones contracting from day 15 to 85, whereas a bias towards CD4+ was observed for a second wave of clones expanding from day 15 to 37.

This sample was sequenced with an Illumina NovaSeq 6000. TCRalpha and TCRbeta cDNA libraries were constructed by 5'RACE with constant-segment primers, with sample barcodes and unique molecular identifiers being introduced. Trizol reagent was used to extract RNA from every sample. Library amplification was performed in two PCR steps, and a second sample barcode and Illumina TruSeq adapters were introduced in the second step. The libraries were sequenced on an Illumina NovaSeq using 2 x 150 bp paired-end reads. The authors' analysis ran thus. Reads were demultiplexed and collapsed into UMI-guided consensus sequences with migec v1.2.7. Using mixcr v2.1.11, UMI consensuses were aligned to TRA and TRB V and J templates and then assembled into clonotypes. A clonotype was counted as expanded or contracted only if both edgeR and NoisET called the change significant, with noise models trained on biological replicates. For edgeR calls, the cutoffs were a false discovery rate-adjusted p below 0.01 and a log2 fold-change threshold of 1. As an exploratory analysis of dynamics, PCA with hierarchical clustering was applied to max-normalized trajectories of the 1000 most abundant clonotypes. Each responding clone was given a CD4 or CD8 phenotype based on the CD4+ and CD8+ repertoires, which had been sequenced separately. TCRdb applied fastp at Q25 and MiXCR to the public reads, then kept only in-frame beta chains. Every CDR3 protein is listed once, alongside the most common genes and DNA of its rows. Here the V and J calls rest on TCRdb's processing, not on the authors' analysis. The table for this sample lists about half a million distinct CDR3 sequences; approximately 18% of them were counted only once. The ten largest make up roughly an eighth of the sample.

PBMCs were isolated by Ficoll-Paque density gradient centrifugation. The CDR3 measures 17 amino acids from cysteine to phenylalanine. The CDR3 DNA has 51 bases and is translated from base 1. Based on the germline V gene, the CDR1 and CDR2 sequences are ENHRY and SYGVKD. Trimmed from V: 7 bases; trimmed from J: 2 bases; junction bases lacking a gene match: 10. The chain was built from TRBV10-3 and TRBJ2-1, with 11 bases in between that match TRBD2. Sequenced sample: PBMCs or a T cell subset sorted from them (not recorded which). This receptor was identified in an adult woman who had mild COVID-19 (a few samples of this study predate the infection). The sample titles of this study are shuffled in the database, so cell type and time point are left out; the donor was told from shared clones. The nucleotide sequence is TGTGCCATCACTAGCGGGAGGAGAGGTAAGGCCTACAATGAGCAGTTCTTC. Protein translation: CAITSGRRGKAYNEQFF.